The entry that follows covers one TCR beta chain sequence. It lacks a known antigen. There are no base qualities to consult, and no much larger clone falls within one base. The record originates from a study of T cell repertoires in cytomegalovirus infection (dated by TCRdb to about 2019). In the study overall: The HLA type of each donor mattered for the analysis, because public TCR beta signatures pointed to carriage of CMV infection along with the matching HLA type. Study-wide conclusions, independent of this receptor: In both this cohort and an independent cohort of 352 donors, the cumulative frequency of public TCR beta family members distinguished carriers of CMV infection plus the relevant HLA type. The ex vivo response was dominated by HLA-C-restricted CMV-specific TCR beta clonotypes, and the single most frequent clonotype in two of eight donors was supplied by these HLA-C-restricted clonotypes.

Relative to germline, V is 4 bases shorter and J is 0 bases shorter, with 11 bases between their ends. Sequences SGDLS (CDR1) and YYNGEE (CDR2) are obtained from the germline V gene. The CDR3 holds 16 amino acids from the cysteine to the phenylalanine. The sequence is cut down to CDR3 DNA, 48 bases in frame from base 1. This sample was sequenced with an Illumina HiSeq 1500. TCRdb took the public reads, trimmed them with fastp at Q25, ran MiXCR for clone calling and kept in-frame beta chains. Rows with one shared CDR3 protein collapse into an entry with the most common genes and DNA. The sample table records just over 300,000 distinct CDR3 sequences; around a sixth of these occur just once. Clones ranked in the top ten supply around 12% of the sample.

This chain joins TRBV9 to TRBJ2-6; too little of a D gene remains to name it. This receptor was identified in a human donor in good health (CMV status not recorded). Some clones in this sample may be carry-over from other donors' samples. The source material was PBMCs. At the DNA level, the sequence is TGTGCCAGCAGCATCGGCAGGATCTCTGGGGCCAACGTCCTGACTTTC. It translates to CASSIGRISGANVLTF. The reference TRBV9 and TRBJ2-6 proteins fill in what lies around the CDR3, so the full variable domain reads DSGVTQTPKHLITATGQRVTLRCSPRSGDLSVYWYQQSLDQGLQFLIQYYNGEERAKGNILERFSAQQFPDLHSELNLSSLELGDSALYFCASSIGRISGANVLTFGAGSRLTVL.